These 28 T cell receptor beta chains originate from one sample sequenced in a study of human CD8 memory T cell subsets. UMI-labeled 5' RACE was used, and it produced the TCR beta libraries. TCRdb reprocessed the 5' RACE reads and reports one entry per CDR3 protein, with no DNA. The sample yields about 10,000 distinct CDR3 sequences, of which the top ten take up approximately 20%. What was sequenced was CD8+ T cells from PBMCs. The receptors originated from a human donor in good health.

The chain combines TRBV29-1 with TRBJ2-7; no DNA is available, so the TRBD1 call from TCRdb remains unchecked. This CDR3 has 16 residues. The germline V gene encodes CDR1 SQVTM and CDR2 ANQGSEA. CDR3 sequence reads: CSVEVTGINHSYEQYF.

Frequency places this clonotype as medium-sized. The genes are TRBV27 and TRBJ1-5. CDR1 MNHEY and CDR2 SMNVEV come from the germline V gene (reference sequence). This CDR3 spans 15 amino acids. The CDR3: CASRTIQDSNQPQHF.

The chain couples TRBV7-8 to TRBJ2-3. The germline CDR1 and CDR2 sequences are SGHVS and FQNEAQ. The CDR3 contains 16 residues. CDR3 residues: CASSLVNQVFTDTQYF.

J is TRBJ2-2 and V is TRBV12-3 or TRBV12-4; TCRdb gives TRBD1 as the D gene, but with no DNA this cannot be confirmed. The CDR3 runs 16 residues. CDR3 residues: CASSQGQEPFTGELFF.

The rearrangement uses TRBV27 and TRBJ2-7. CDR1 is MNHEY and CDR2 is SMNVEV in the germline V gene (reference sequence). The CDR3 is 13 residues long. CDR3 residues: CASRELGSYEQYF.

V gene TRBV21-1 combines with J gene TRBJ1-6. TRBV21-1 is deemed a pseudogene. The CDR3 runs to 17 residues. The CDR3 protein is CASSKSAGKYSGSPLHF.

The rearrangement links TRBV28 to TRBJ2-5; no DNA is available, so the TRBD2 call from TCRdb remains unchecked. Germline-derived CDR1 and CDR2 are MDHEN and SYDVKM. The CDR3 is 15 residues long. CDR3 region: CASRPLAGGRETQYF.

By frequency, this clonotype is medium-sized (0.01 to 0.1%). The chain combines TRBV28 with TRBJ1-6; TCRdb lists TRBD1, though no DNA is available to test this call. From germline, CDR1 is MDHEN and CDR2 SYDVKM. The CDR3 loop spans 14 amino acids. The CDR3: CASSMRQGYSPLHF.

The V gene is TRBV27, the J gene TRBJ2-2. The CDR3 covers 13 residues. The germline V gene encodes CDR1 MNHEY and CDR2 SMNVEV (reference sequence). CDR3 protein: CASIRPNTGELFF.

The chain has TRBV6-5 and TRBJ2-1; checking the TCRdb D call of TRBD2 is not possible without DNA. The CDR3 loop spans 17 amino acids. Germline CDR1 reads MNHEY; CDR2 reads SVGAGI. The chain's CDR3 is CASSSPRTSGGRNEQFF.

The V gene is TRBV7-9, the J gene TRBJ1-2. Germline V CDR1 and CDR2: SEHNR, FQNEAQ (reference sequence). The CDR3 contains 15 residues. The CDR3 sequence: CASSPTLKGLYGYTF.

This clonotype shows up as medium-sized (0.01 to 0.1%) by frequency. The genes are TRBV6-5 and TRBJ1-1. The CDR3 loop spans 14 amino acids. In germline, CDR1 is MNHEY, CDR2 SVGAGI. CDR3 region: CASRVGPIFFEAFF.

This clonotype registers large (0.1 to 1%) by frequency. This sequence joins TRBV5-1 and TRBJ2-7; TCRdb reports TRBD2, a call that lacks DNA to check it against. The CDR3 contains 15 residues. Germline V gene sequence: CDR1 SGHRS, CDR2 YFSETQ. CDR3: CASSLQRGASYEQYF.

The V call is TRBV28, the J call TRBJ2-7; TCRdb names TRBD2, which stays unverified in the absence of DNA. Germline V gene data show CDR1 as MDHEN and CDR2 as SYDVKM. The CDR3 covers 14 residues. Here the CDR3 reads CASSFDGEGYEQYF.

This chain joins TRBV29-1 and TRBJ2-2; TCRdb's D call of TRBD2 is untestable without DNA. The CDR3 extends over 15 amino acids. Germline CDR1 SQVTM, CDR2 ANQGSEA. The CDR3 spells CSVGLAGTYTGELFF.

The chain has TRBV14 and TRBJ2-7; TCRdb's D gene call, TRBD2, goes unchecked for lack of DNA. This CDR3 is 14 amino acids long. Germline CDR1 reads SGHDN; CDR2 reads FVKESK. CDR3 loop: CASSQEGGVYEQYF.

V and J are TRBV24-1 and TRBJ2-4; the TRBD2 assignment by TCRdb is unverifiable without DNA. The CDR3 extends over 14 amino acids. Germline V gene sequence: CDR1 KGHDR, CDR2 SFDVKD. The CDR3 spells CATSEGGNRDIQYF.

The chain uses TRBV9 and TRBJ2-7; TCRdb's D gene call, TRBD2, goes unchecked for lack of DNA. This CDR3 is built from 15 residues. Germline-derived CDR1 and CDR2 are SGDLS and YYNGEE. CDR3 protein: CASSVSPSGAYEQYF.

The chain carries TRBV7-2 and TRBJ1-5; TCRdb picks TRBD1, but there is no DNA to check that call. CDR1 and CDR2 (germline): SGHTA, FQGNSA. The CDR3 covers 16 residues. The CDR3 reads CASSTGTLYSNQPQHF. Full variable domain (outside the CDR3, taken from reference TRBV7-2 and TRBJ1-5): GAGVSQSPSNKVTEKGKDVELRCDPISGHTALYWYRQSLGQGLEFLIYFQGNSAPDKSGLPSDRFSAERTGGSVSTLTIQRTQQEDSAVYLCASSTGTLYSNQPQHFGDGTRLSIL.

The chain recombines TRBV19 with TRBJ2-7. The CDR3 is 15 residues long. Per the germline V gene, CDR1 is LNHDA and CDR2 is SQIVND (reference sequence). The CDR3 sequence: CASSKARGVNDEQYF. The full variable domain, in which reference TRBV19 and TRBJ2-7 provide the parts outside the CDR3, is DGGITQSPKYLFRKEGQNVTLSCEQNLNHDAMYWYRQDPGQGLRLIYYSQIVNDFQKGDIAEGYSVSREKKESFPLTVTSAQKNPTAFYLCASSKARGVNDEQYFGPGTRLTVT.

The CDR3 loop reads CSVEDGGPYEQYF. The chain recombines TRBV29-1 with TRBJ2-7. The CDR3 extends over 13 amino acids. CDR1 is SQVTM, CDR2 ANQGSEA, per germline.

The rearrangement joins TRBV7-2 to TRBJ2-7; TCRdb lists TRBD1, though no DNA is available to test this call. The CDR3 loop spans 15 amino acids. Germline CDR1 reads SGHTA; CDR2 reads FQGNSA. CDR3: CASSSLPGTGSGRYF.

The V and J genes are TRBV6-4 and TRBJ2-1; TCRdb selects TRBD1, and the lack of DNA leaves this call unchecked. Germline V lookup: CDR1 MRHNA, CDR2 SNTAGT. There are 16 residues in the CDR3. CDR3 residues: CASSVDGGAKDNEQFF.

The chain couples TRBV19 to TRBJ2-7; TCRdb returns TRBD1, unconfirmable since there is no DNA. The CDR3 extends over 14 amino acids. CDR1 LNHDA and CDR2 SQIVND come from the germline V gene (reference sequence). CDR3 sequence: CASSPDRATYEQYF.

V is TRBV14 and J is TRBJ2-5; the D call of TRBD2 rests on TCRdb alone, since no DNA is present to check it. Germline V gene lookup returns CDR1 SGHDN and CDR2 FVKESK. The CDR3 is 15 residues long. The CDR3 sequence is CASSQALAGEETQYF.

V usage is TRBV20-1 and J usage is TRBJ2-1; TCRdb designates TRBD2, a call that cannot be tested without DNA. This CDR3 contains 16 residues. Per germline, CDR1 DFQATT and CDR2 SNEGSKA (reference sequence). CDR3 in amino acids: CSANLLAGESYNEQFF.

V and J are TRBV2 and TRBJ1-6. This CDR3 spans 14 amino acids. Germline CDR1 is SNHLY and CDR2 is FYNNEI. The CDR3 loop reads CASSEHNYNSPLHF.

The chain carries TRBV7-2 and TRBJ2-2; TCRdb picks TRBD2, but there is no DNA to check that call. CDR3 length: 18 residues. CDR1 and CDR2 (germline): SGHTA, FQGNSA. CDR3 residues: CASSLAGPTRENTGELFF. Looking up the rest from reference TRBV7-2 and TRBJ2-2 gives the full variable domain: GAGVSQSPSNKVTEKGKDVELRCDPISGHTALYWYRQSLGQGLEFLIYFQGNSAPDKSGLPSDRFSAERTGGSVSTLTIQRTQQEDSAVYLCASSLAGPTRENTGELFFGEGSRLTVL.